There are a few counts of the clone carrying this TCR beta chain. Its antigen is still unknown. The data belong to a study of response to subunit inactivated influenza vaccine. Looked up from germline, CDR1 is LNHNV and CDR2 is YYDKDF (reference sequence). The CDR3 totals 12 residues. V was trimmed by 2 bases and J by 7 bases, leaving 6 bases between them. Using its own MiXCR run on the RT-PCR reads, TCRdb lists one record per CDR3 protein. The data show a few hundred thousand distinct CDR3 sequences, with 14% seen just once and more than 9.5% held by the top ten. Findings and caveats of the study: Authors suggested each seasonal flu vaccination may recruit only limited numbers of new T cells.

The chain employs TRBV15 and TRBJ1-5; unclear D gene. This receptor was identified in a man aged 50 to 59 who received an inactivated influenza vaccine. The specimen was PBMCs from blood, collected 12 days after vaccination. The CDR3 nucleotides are TGTGCCACCAGCAGAAGTCCACAGCCCCAGCATTTT. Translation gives CATSRSPQPQHF.